This TCR beta chain is from a study of blood T cell repertoires in COVID-19. Overall study: Sample material is recorded as cDNA or gDNA derived from T cells, B-cell-depleted T cells, or PBMCs.

As processed by the authors: From reference gene primer amplification, estimates of nucleated cell counts were derived. TCRdb's table, derived via immunoSEQ multiplex PCR, lists solely in-frame clones and lacks some. V and J calls and clone size come straight from that table; D and trimming were deduced from the DNA. Here the sample spans some 240,000 clones, approximately 80% being singletons. The CDR3 is 14 residues long. Trimming cost V 3 bases and J 5 bases; bases outside gene matches: 5. The germline V gene encodes CDR1 SGDLS and CDR2 YYNGEE. This clone was seen a few times. The TCR comes from an elderly woman with acute or convalescent COVID-19. Sequenced material: peripheral blood. This chain connects TRBV9 to TRBJ1-2; 9 bases fit TRBD1. The CDR3 region has the DNA TGTGCCAGCAGCGACGACAGGGGGTGGTATGGCTACACCTTC. It codes for CASSDDRGWYGYTF. The full variable domain, completed using reference TRBV9 and TRBJ1-2, is DSGVTQTPKHLITATGQRVTLRCSPRSGDLSVYWYQQSLDQGLQFLIQYYNGEERAKGNILERFSAQQFPDLHSELNLSSLELGDSALYFCASSDDRGWYGYTFGSGTRLTVV.